This T cell receptor beta chain was sequenced in a study of shared clonotypes between healthy human individuals. Germline CDR1 is SGDLS and CDR2 is YYNGEE. The CDR3 has 16 residues. Trimming cost V 4 bases and J 8 bases; bases outside gene matches: 8. Study-level points and caveats: In this cohort, only blood was sampled, and tissue repertoires likely differ.

A few counts support this clone. Its antigen is unidentified. At the deep level, the assay was run. The unsorted PBMC replicate PCRs were performed with about 290 ng DNA, around 27,000 T cell genomes. Ten immunoSEQ deep assay plates were used to sequence the DNA of unsorted PBMCs. Produced via immunoSEQ multiplex PCR; TCRdb's table is partial and in-frame only. This sample yields about 490,000 clones, of which about 79% are seen a single time; 10% to 15% belongs to the top ten. Sequencing used PBMCs. The chain employs TRBV9 and TRBJ2-1; 14 bases match TRBD2. The TCR was taken from a woman between 40 and 55 years old in good health. Some clones in this sample may be carry-over from other donors' samples. CDR3 amino acids: CASSPRGLAGDHEQFF. CDR3 nucleotide sequence: TGTGCCAGCAGCCCCCGGGGACTAGCGGGAGACCATGAGCAGTTCTTC.